The 30 T cell receptor beta chains below come from one sample, sequenced in a study of technical replicates of blood from several donors. Repertoires were generated with immunoSEQ multiplex PCR, while TCRdb's copy carries only in-frame clones and drops some. Altogether under 70,000 clones are present, almost 95% being singletons, with the ten largest covering approximately 0.4%. Input material: T cells isolated from PBMCs. Every receptor here comes from a human donor in good health.

The chain carries TRBV9 and TRBJ2-1; 12 nucleotides align to TRBD2. The CDR3 runs 15 residues. With 3 bases clipped from V and 6 bases from J, the junction kept 4 bases outside the gene matches. CDR1 and CDR2 (germline): SGDLS, YYNGEE. The CDR3 bases are TGTGCCAGCAGCGAACTAGCGGGAGGAGCCAATGAGCAGTTCTTC. Translation: CASSELAGGANEQFF.

This clone showed up just once. Sequence at one end of the junction differs from germline and may be a read error. The CDR3 protein is CASSLVDGIRVSVF. The CDR3 DNA reads as TGCGCCAGCAGCTTGGTAGACGGGATAAGGGTGTCGGTCTTC. The V and J genes are TRBV5-1 and TRBJ2-1; D might be TRBD2 (5 bases). The CDR3 has 14 amino acids. The germline CDR1 and CDR2 sequences are SGHRS and YFSETQ.

The chain links TRBV19 to TRBJ2-1; 10 bases align to TRBD2. The junction had 11 bases not matched to a gene; V was cut back by 10 bases and J by 2 bases. Germline-derived CDR1 and CDR2 are LNHDA and SQIVND (reference sequence). The CDR3 covers 16 residues. The CDR3 protein is CATSSGRAGAYNEQFF. Here the CDR3 DNA reads TGTGCCACGTCTAGCGGGAGAGCGGGGGCCTACAATGAGCAGTTCTTC.

Here the CDR3 reads CASSASTGTPYEQYF. Here the CDR3 DNA reads TGTGCCAGCAGCGCCTCGACAGGGACCCCCTACGAGCAGTACTTC. The rearrangement links TRBV9 to TRBJ2-7, with 7 bases identical to TRBD1. The junction had 8 bases not matched to a gene; V was cut back by 3 bases and J by 2 bases. Germline V gene sequence: CDR1 SGDLS, CDR2 YYNGEE. The CDR3 contains 15 residues.

This clone was recorded only once. V usage is TRBV7-9 and J usage is TRBJ2-3; 10 positions agree with TRBD2. The junction had 8 bases not matched to a gene; V was cut back by 1 base and J by 4 bases. Germline V gene data show CDR1 as SEHNR and CDR2 as FQNEAQ (reference sequence). The CDR3 contains 17 residues. CDR3 residues: CASSLVASGSRADTQYF. The CDR3 DNA sequence: TGTGCCAGCAGCTTAGTGGCTAGCGGGAGTAGGGCAGATACGCAGTATTTT.

The chain couples TRBV4-1 to TRBJ2-7, with 11 bases that match TRBD1. Germline V gives CDR1 MGHRA, CDR2 YSYEKL. V gave up 3 bases and J gave up 2 bases; unmatched junction bases: 12. The CDR3 runs to 18 residues. CDR3 residues: CASSQGQGDLLGTYEQYF. CDR3 coding DNA: TGCGCCAGCAGCCAGGGACAGGGGGACTTGTTGGGGACCTACGAGCAGTACTTC.

This chain connects TRBV5-4 to TRBJ2-7; TRBD2 agrees at 9 bases. Per germline, CDR1 SGHNT and CDR2 YYREEE (reference sequence). The CDR3 runs 12 residues. J gave up 7 bases and V 4 bases, and 3 bases lay outside the gene matches. The CDR3 protein is CASSLGLAEQYF. CDR3 in DNA: TGTGCCAGCAGCCTCGGACTAGCGGAGCAGTACTTC. Using reference TRBV5-4 and TRBJ2-7 for the parts outside the CDR3, the full variable domain is ETGVTQSPTHLIKTRGQQVTLRCSSQSGHNTVSWYQQALGQGPQFIFQYYREEENGRGNFPPRFSGLQFPNYSSELNVNALELDDSALYLCASSLGLAEQYFGPGTRLTVT.

CDR3 loop: CASRTGLAVRSYNEQFF. The CDR3 bases are TGTGCCAGCAGAACGGGACTAGCGGTCCGCTCCTACAATGAGCAGTTCTTC. V and J are TRBV11-3 and TRBJ2-1; 11 bases match TRBD2. Germline V gene data show CDR1 as SGHNT and CDR2 as YENEEA. With 6 bases clipped from V and 0 bases from J, the junction kept 7 bases outside the gene matches. The CDR3 runs to 17 residues.

The chain couples TRBV11-1 to TRBJ2-1; D is possibly TRBD2 (5 bases). The CDR3 runs 19 residues. The V gene's germline CDR1 is SGHAT and CDR2 FQDESV (reference sequence). Trimming left V 0 bases short and J 0 bases short, with 18 bases between. In DNA, the CDR3 is TGTGCCAGCAGCTTAGCGCATGGCGGGCTCCTTTTCTCCTACAATGAGCAGTTCTTC. As protein: CASSLAHGGLLFSYNEQFF.

V and J are TRBV2 and TRBJ1-1; 7 bases line up with TRBD1. With 5 bases clipped from V and 4 bases from J, the junction kept 4 bases outside the gene matches. Germline V gene sequence: CDR1 SNHLY, CDR2 FYNNEI. The CDR3 runs to 13 residues. CDR3 bases: TGTGCCAGCAGTTCTCAGGGGGGCACTGAAGCTTTCTTT. This translates into CASSSQGGTEAFF.

In DNA form, the CDR3 reads TGTGCCAGCAGTTTGGACTCGTCGTACGAGCAGTACTTC. This codes for CASSLDSSYEQYF. The chain employs TRBV27 and TRBJ2-7; possibly TRBD2 for D (5 bases). Germline CDR1 is MNHEY and CDR2 is SMNVEV (reference sequence). The ends were cut back, 3 bases at V and 4 bases at J, with 10 bases in the middle. The CDR3 loop spans 13 amino acids.

The CDR3 DNA reads TGTGCCAGCAGCTGGGTGACTAGCGGAGAGACCCAGTACTTC. It specifies CASSWVTSGETQYF. The chain couples TRBV7-9 to TRBJ2-5; TRBD2 matches 9 bases. Germline trimming cut 4 bases from V and 4 bases from J; bases unmatched to any gene: 4. Germline V gives CDR1 SEHNR, CDR2 FQNEAQ (reference sequence). CDR3 length: 14 residues.

The chain links TRBV11-2 to TRBJ2-7; D is perhaps TRBD1 (6 bases). The V gene's germline CDR1 is SGHAT and CDR2 FQNNGV. The CDR3 covers 12 residues. The germline V and J ends were trimmed by 5 bases and 6 bases, with 11 bases remaining between them. The CDR3 loop is CASSSTGIEQYF. Here the CDR3 DNA reads TGTGCCAGCAGCAGTACAGGGATCGAGCAGTACTTC.

V is TRBV27 and J is TRBJ1-5; 7 nucleotides match TRBD1. CDR1 is MNHEY, CDR2 SMNVEV, per germline (reference sequence). This CDR3 spans 15 amino acids. After removal of 7 bases from V and 2 bases from J, the junction contained 8 bases not matched to a gene. CDR3 DNA sequence: TGTGCCAGCAAATTCGGGACAGCCGGCAATCAGCCCCAGCATTTT. Its translation is CASKFGTAGNQPQHF.

The V gene is TRBV29-1, the J gene TRBJ2-3; a possible D gene is TRBD2 (6 bases). V lost 1 base to trimming and J lost 6 bases, with 17 bases between them. Germline V CDR1 and CDR2: SQVTM, ANQGSEA. The CDR3 is 15 amino acids. CDR3 amino acids: CSVEGTSSGRDTQYF. The CDR3 DNA follows: TGCAGCGTTGAAGGGACCTCGAGTGGGAGGGATACGCAGTATTTT.

J is TRBJ1-2 and V is TRBV9; 9 nucleotides agree with TRBD1. V lost 4 bases to trimming and J lost 4 bases; unmatched junction nucleotides: 5. The CDR3 sequence is 14 residues long. CDR1 and CDR2 (germline): SGDLS, YYNGEE. Here the CDR3 DNA reads TGTGCCAGCAGCCCTGGACAGGGGATCTATGGCTACACCTTC. It encodes CASSPGQGIYGYTF.

The chain joins TRBV23-1 to TRBJ2-7, with a possible D match to TRBD2 (6 bases). TRBV23-1 is classed as an ORF, of uncertain function. This CDR3 spans 16 amino acids. Deletions cut 0 bases from V and 2 bases from J, with 14 bases between. The CDR3 DNA reads TGCGCCAGCAGTCAATCAGGGTGCGGGAAGACCTACGAGCAGTACTTC. Translating gives CASSQSGCGKTYEQYF.

The chain recombines TRBV27 with TRBJ2-7; D may be TRBD2 (6 bases). CDR1 MNHEY and CDR2 SMNVEV come from the germline V gene (reference sequence). This CDR3 has 14 amino acids. V was cut by 1 base and J by 5 bases, with 12 bases left in between. The CDR3 spells CASSLFSGKHEQYF. CDR3 DNA: TGTGCCAGCAGTTTATTTAGCGGCAAACACGAGCAGTACTTC.

This clone was seen only once. The rearrangement joins TRBV6-1 to TRBJ2-3; 8 positions match TRBD2. The CDR3 is made up of 15 amino acids. Germline V gene lookup returns CDR1 MNHNS and CDR2 SASEGT. The junction had 10 bases not matched to a gene; V was cut back by 7 bases and J by 4 bases. The CDR3 nucleotides read TGTGCCAGCACTCTTACGGGAGGGCCTTCAGATACGCAGTATTTT. Protein product: CASTLTGGPSDTQYF.

V usage is TRBV10-3 and J usage is TRBJ1-1; possible D gene TRBD1, 6 bases. Germline V gene data show CDR1 as ENHRY and CDR2 as SYGVKD. This CDR3 has 14 amino acids. V dropped 6 bases and J dropped 4 bases, with 15 bases sitting between them. This CDR3 reads CAIRAHGQTTEAFF. DNA for the CDR3: TGTGCCATCAGGGCCCACGGACAGACCACTGAAGCTTTCTTT.

In its sample, this clone was seen once. J is TRBJ1-2 and V is TRBV7-3, with a tentative D call TRBD1 (5 bases). There are 15 residues in the CDR3. Per germline, CDR1 SGHTA and CDR2 FQGTGA. The V and J ends lost 3 bases and 8 bases respectively, with 19 bases between them. The DNA of the CDR3 is TGTGCCAGCAGCTTTGGGGGACTCCTAGGCAGCGGCTACACCTTC. This codes for CASSFGGLLGSGYTF.

The V call is TRBV5-1, the J call TRBJ2-3; 7 bases match TRBD2. The ends lost 0 bases at V and 2 bases at J; junction bases unmatched: 3. From germline, CDR1 is SGHRS and CDR2 YFSETQ. The CDR3 has 15 amino acids. In DNA form, the CDR3 reads TGCGCCAGCAGCTTGGCGGGACTATTCACAGATACGCAGTATTTT. Its translation: CASSLAGLFTDTQYF.

V gene TRBV4-2 combines with J gene TRBJ1-5; a weak D match, TRBD1 (5 bases). Trimming removed 3 bases from V and 4 bases from J, with 10 bases in between. The CDR3 is made up of 14 amino acids. Germline CDR1 reads LGHNA; CDR2 reads YNFKEQ. The CDR3 sequence is CASSQSRVNQPQHF. CDR3 sequence (DNA): TGTGCCAGCAGCCAGAGCAGGGTAAATCAGCCCCAGCATTTT.

The V call is TRBV25-1, the J call TRBJ2-7; D not resolved. Per the germline V gene, CDR1 is MGHDK and CDR2 is SYGVNS. V gave up 4 bases and J gave up 4 bases, with 5 bases separating them. The CDR3 consists of 11 residues. The CDR3 sequence: CASSVAYEQYF. CDR3 sequence (DNA): TGTGCCAGCAGTGTGGCATACGAGCAGTACTTC.

The rearrangement uses TRBV5-1 and TRBJ2-7; 7 nucleotides align to TRBD2. This CDR3 has 16 residues. V was pared by 7 bases and J by 1 base, with 14 bases of the junction left unmatched. Germline V gene lookup returns CDR1 SGHRS and CDR2 YFSETQ. The CDR3 protein is CASGRLRGAGSYEQYF. CDR3 DNA sequence: TGCGCCAGCGGAAGACTTCGGGGAGCGGGATCCTACGAGCAGTACTTC.

V and J are TRBV27 and TRBJ2-1; 8 nucleotides line up with TRBD1. CDR1 is MNHEY and CDR2 is SMNVEV in the germline V gene (reference sequence). Unmatched junction bases numbered 5, after V lost 6 bases and J lost 4 bases. The length of the CDR3 is 14 residues. CDR3 protein: CASRPGQVYNEQFF. The DNA for the CDR3 is TGTGCCAGCAGACCGGGACAGGTTTACAATGAGCAGTTCTTC.

J is TRBJ2-1 and V is TRBV7-3; TRBD2 is a possible D gene (6 bases). Per germline, CDR1 SGHTA and CDR2 FQGTGA. This CDR3 has 13 amino acids. V was cut by 5 bases and J by 6 bases, with 11 bases left in between. The CDR3 here is CASSPTGSNEQFF. The CDR3 nucleotides are TGTGCCAGCAGCCCCACCGGGAGCAATGAGCAGTTCTTC.

This chain links TRBV9 with TRBJ2-1; D is unresolved. The CDR3 sequence is 16 residues long. V lost 4 bases and J lost 4, with 18 bases in between. Germline V gives CDR1 SGDLS, CDR2 YYNGEE. CDR3 loop: CASSPAGAAAYNEQFF. The CDR3 DNA follows: TGTGCCAGCAGCCCTGCAGGCGCCGCAGCATACAATGAGCAGTTCTTC.

The chain carries TRBV6-5 and TRBJ2-7, with D maybe TRBD1 (6 bases). Per germline, CDR1 MNHEY and CDR2 SVGAGI. Trimming shortened V by 0 bases and J by 2 bases, and 14 bases separated the two germline ends. The CDR3 runs to 16 residues. In DNA, the CDR3 is TGTGCCAGCAGTTACTCGACAGGACAGCGGACCTACGAGCAGTACTTC. Its translation is CASSYSTGQRTYEQYF.

CDR3 in amino acids: CATSRFITGVEAFF. CDR3 nucleotides: TGTGCCACCAGCAGGTTCATTACCGGAGTTGAAGCTTTCTTT. The chain couples TRBV15 to TRBJ1-1; D is undetermined. Trimming took 3 bases from V and 7 from J, leaving 15 bases between them. This CDR3 contains 14 residues. Germline V gives CDR1 LNHNV, CDR2 YYDKDF (reference sequence).